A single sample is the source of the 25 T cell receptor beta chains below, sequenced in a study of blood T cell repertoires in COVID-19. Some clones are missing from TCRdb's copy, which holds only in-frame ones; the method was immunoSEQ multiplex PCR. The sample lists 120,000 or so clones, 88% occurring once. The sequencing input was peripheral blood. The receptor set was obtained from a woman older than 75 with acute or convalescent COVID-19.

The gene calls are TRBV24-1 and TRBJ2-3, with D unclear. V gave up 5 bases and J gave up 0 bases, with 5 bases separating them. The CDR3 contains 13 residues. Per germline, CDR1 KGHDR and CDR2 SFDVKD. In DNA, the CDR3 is TGTGCCACCAGTGGTAGAAGCACAGATACGCAGTATTTT. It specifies CATSGRSTDTQYF.

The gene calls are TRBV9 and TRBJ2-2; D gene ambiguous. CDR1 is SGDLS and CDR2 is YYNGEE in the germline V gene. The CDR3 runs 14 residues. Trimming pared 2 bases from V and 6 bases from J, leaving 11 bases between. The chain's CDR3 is CASSVDSLAGELFF. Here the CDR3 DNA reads TGTGCCAGCAGCGTCGATAGTCTCGCCGGGGAGCTGTTTTTT.

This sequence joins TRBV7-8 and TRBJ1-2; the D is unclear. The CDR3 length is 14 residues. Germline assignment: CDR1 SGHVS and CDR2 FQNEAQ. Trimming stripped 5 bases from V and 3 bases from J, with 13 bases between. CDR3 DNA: TGTGCCAGCAGCCCCGTGAGGGTCGACTATGGCTACACCTTC. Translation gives CASSPVRVDYGYTF.

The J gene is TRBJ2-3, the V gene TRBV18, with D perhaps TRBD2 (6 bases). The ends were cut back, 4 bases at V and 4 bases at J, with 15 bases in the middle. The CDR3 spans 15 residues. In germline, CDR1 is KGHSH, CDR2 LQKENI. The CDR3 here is CASSRPGGDSDTQYF. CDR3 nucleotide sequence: TGTGCCAGCTCACGGCCCGGAGGGGACTCAGATACGCAGTATTTT.

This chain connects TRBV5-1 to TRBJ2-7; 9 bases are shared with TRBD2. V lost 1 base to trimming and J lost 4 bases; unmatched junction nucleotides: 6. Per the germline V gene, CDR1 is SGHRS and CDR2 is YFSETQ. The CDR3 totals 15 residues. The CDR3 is CASSLTGGRGYEQYF. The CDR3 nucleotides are TGCGCCAGCAGCTTGACTGGCGGGAGGGGGTACGAGCAGTACTTC.

CDR3 sequence (DNA): TGTGCCAGCAGCCAGACTAGCGGGAGTTCGGTCACCGGGGAGCTGTTTTTT. Its protein is CASSQTSGSSVTGELFF. The V gene is TRBV3-1 (or the pseudogene TRBV3-2), the J gene TRBJ2-2, with 12 nucleotides matching TRBD2. In germline, CDR1 is LGHDT, CDR2 YNNKEL (reference sequence). The V gene end was trimmed by 3 bases and the J gene end by 4 bases; junction bases not matched to a gene: 6. The CDR3 runs 17 residues.

CDR3: CASSLVFSLQETQYF. CDR3 DNA: TGCGCCAGCAGCTTGGTCTTTAGCCTGCAAGAGACCCAGTACTTC. This chain uses TRBV5-1 with TRBJ2-5; D not certain. Germline lookup yields CDR1 SGHRS and CDR2 YFSETQ. V gave up 0 bases and J gave up 2 bases, with 11 bases separating them. The CDR3 loop spans 15 amino acids.

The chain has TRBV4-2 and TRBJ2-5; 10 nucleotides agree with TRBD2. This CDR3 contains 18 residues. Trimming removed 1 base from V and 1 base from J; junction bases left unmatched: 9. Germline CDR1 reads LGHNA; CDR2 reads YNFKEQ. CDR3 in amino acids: CASSQVYSASGGQETQYF. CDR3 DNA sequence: TGTGCCAGCAGCCAAGTCTACTCGGCTAGCGGGGGCCAAGAGACCCAGTACTTC.

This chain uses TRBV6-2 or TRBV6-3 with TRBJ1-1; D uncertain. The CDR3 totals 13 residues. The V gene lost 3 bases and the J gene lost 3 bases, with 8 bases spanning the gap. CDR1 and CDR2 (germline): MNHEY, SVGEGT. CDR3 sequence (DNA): TGTGCCAGCAGTTATGTGAGATACACTGAAGCTTTCTTT. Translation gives CASSYVRYTEAFF.

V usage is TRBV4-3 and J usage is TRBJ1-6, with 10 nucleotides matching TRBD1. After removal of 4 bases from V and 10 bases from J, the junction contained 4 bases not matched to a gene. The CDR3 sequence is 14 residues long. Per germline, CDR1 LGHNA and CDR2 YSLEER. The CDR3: CASSRDRGLSPLHF. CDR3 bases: TGCGCCAGCAGCCGCGACAGGGGGCTCTCACCCCTCCACTTT.

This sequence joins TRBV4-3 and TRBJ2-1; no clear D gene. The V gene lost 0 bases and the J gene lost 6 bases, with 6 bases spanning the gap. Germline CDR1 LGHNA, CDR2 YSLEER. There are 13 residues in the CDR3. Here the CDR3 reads CASSQDGLNEQFF. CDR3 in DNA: TGCGCCAGCAGCCAAGACGGTCTCAATGAGCAGTTCTTC.

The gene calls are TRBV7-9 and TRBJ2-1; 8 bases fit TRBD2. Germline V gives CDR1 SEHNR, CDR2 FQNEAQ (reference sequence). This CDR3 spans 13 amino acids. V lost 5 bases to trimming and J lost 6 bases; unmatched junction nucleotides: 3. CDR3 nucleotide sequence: TGTGCCAGCAGCCCGACTAGCGTCAATGAGCAGTTCTTC. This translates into CASSPTSVNEQFF. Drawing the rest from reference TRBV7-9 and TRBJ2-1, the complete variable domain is DTGVSQNPRHKITKRGQNVTFRCDPISEHNRLYWYRQTLGQGPEFLTYFQNEAQLEKSRLLSDRFSAERPKGSFSTLEIQRTEQGDSAMYLCASSPTSVNEQFFGPGTRLTVL.

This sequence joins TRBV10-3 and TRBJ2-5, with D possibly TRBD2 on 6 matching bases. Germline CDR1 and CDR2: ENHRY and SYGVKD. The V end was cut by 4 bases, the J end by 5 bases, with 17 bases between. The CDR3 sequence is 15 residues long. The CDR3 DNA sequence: TGTGCCATCAGTGGGAAGGGGACTGTCGATGAGACCCAGTACTTC. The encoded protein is CAISGKGTVDETQYF.

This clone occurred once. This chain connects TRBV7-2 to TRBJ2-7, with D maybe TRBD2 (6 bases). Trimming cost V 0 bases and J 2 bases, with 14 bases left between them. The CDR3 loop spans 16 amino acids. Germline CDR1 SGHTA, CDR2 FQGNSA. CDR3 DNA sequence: TGTGCCAGCAGCTTAGCGCATGCGGGGAGCACCTACGAGCAGTACTTC. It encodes CASSLAHAGSTYEQYF.

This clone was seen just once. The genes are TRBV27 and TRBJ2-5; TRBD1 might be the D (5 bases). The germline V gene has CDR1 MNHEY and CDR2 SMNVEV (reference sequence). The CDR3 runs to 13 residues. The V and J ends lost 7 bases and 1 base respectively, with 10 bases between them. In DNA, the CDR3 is TGTGCCAGCAAGGCAGGGCTCCAAGAGACCCAGTACTTC. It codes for CASKAGLQETQYF.

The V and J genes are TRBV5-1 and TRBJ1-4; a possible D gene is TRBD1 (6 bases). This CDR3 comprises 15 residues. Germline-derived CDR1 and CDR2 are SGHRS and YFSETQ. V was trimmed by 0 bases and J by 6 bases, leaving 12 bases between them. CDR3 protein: CASSLAGRTDEKLFF. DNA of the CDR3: TGCGCCAGCAGCTTGGCAGGTCGGACAGATGAAAAACTGTTTTTT.

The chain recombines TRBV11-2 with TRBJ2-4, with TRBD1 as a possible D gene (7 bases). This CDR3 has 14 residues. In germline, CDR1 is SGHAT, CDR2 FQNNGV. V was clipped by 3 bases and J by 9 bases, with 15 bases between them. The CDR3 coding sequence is TGTGCCAGCAGCTTTCGACAGGGAGGTGTCATTCAGTACTTC. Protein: CASSFRQGGVIQYF. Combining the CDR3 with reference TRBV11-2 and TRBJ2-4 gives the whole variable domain EAGVAQSPRYKIIEKRQSVAFWCNPISGHATLYWYQQILGQGPKLLIQFQNNGVVDDSQLPKDRFSAERLKGVDSTLKIQPAKLEDSAVYLCASSFRQGGVIQYFGAGTRLSVL.

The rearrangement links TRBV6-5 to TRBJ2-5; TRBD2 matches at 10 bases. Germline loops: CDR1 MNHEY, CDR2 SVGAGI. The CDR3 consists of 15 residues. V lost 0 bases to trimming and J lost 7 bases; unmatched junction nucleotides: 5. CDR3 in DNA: TGTGCCAGCAGTTACTCTAGCGGGGGGTCCGGGACCCAGTACTTC. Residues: CASSYSSGGSGTQYF.

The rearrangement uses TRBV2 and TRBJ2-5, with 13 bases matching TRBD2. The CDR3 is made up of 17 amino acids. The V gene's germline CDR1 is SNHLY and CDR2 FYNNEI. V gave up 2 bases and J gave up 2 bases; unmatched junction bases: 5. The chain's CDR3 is CASSEFRGLAGQETQYF. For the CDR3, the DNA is TGTGCCAGCAGTGAATTTAGGGGACTAGCGGGACAAGAGACCCAGTACTTC.

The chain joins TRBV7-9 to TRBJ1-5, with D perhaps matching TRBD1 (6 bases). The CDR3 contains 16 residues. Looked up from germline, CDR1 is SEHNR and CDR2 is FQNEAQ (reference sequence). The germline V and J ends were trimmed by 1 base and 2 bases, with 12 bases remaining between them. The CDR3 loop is CASSLGGLGGNQPQHF. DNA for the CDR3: TGTGCCAGCAGCTTAGGGGGGCTGGGAGGCAATCAGCCCCAGCATTTT.

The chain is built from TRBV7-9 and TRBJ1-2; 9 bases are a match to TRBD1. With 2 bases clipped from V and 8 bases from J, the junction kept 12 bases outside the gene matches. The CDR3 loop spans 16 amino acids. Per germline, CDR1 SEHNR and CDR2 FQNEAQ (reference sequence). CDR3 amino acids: CASSLTWGQGNRGYTF. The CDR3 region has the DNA TGTGCCAGCAGCTTAACCTGGGGACAGGGAAATCGGGGCTACACCTTC. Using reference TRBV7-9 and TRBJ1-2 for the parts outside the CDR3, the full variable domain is DTGVSQNPRHKITKRGQNVTFRCDPISEHNRLYWYRQTLGQGPEFLTYFQNEAQLEKSRLLSDRFSAERPKGSFSTLEIQRTEQGDSAMYLCASSLTWGQGNRGYTFGSGTRLTVV.

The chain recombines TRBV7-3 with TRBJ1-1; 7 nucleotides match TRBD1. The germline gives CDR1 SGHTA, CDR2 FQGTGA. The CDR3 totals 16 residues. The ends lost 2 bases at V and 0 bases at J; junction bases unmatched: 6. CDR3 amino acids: CASSLGSTGLNTEAFF. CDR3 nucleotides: TGTGCCAGCAGCTTAGGGTCGACAGGGCTGAACACTGAAGCTTTCTTT.

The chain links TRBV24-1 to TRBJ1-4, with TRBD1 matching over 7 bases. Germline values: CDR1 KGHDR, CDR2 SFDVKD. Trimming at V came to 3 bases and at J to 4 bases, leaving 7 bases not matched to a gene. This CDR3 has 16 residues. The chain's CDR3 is CATSDTRQGLNEKLFF. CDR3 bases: TGTGCCACCAGTGATACACGACAGGGCCTTAATGAAAAACTGTTTTTT.

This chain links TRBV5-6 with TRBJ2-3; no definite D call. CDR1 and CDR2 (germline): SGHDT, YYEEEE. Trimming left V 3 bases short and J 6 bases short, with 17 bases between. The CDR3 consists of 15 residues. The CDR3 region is CASSSLGAVGDTQYF. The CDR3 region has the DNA TGTGCCAGCAGCTCACTCGGAGCCGTTGGGGATACGCAGTATTTT.

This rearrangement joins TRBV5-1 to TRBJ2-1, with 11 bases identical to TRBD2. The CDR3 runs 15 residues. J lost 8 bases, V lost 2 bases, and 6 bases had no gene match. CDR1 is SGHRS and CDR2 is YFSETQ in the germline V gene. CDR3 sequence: CASSFSGRASYEQFF. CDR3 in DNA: TGCGCCAGCAGCTTTAGCGGGAGGGCTTCTTATGAGCAGTTCTTC.